Below, 16 T cell receptor beta chains from the same sample are listed, as sequenced in a study of shared T cell receptors in the human thymus. The data were produced by immunoSEQ multiplex PCR, yet TCRdb's version contains in-frame clones alone and is incomplete. The sample includes under 850,000 clones, around 89% seen only once; the top ten take over 0.008%. Separately, the same data were catalogued under a study of human thymus T cells.

The specimen was thymocytes. The receptors were sampled from a boy younger than two with a congenital heart defect.

This clone has just one count. The chain couples TRBV4-3 to TRBJ2-5; no definite D call. The germline V gene has CDR1 LGHNA and CDR2 YSLEER. Trimming removed 0 bases from V and 1 base from J, with 12 bases in between. The CDR3 length is 16 residues. CDR3 loop: CASSQERDSTQETQYF. The CDR3 coding sequence is TGCGCCAGCAGCCAAGAGAGAGATTCAACCCAAGAGACCCAGTACTTC.

The V gene is TRBV5-1, the J gene TRBJ2-1; the D gene is possibly TRBD1 (7 bases). The germline gives CDR1 SGHRS, CDR2 YFSETQ. CDR3 length: 17 residues. The germline V and J ends were trimmed by 2 bases and 3 bases, with 18 bases remaining between them. The CDR3 nucleotides are TGCGCCAGCAGCTTATCCCGACAGGGAGGAGGCTACAATGAGCAGTTCTTC. As protein: CASSLSRQGGGYNEQFF.

J is TRBJ2-7 and V is TRBV25-1; TRBD1 is a possible D gene (5 bases). V lost 6 bases and J 0 bases, leaving 18 bases between the germline ends. The CDR3 has 16 amino acids. Germline CDR1 reads MGHDK; CDR2 reads SYGVNS. Here the CDR3 reads CASSDDSSVGSYEQYF. The CDR3, as DNA: TGTGCCAGCAGCGATGACAGTTCCGTGGGCTCCTACGAGCAGTACTTC.

The chain recombines TRBV28 with TRBJ1-1; D is uncertain. V was shortened by 4 bases and J by 11 bases, with 11 bases between the two germline ends. The CDR3 runs 11 residues. Germline CDR1 MDHEN, CDR2 SYDVKM. The CDR3 reads CASSYTSGAFF. Here the CDR3 DNA reads TGTGCCAGCAGTTACACCTCGGGGGCTTTCTTT.

The chain carries TRBV11-3 and TRBJ2-6; a weak D match, TRBD2 (5 bases). This CDR3 spans 17 amino acids. Germline V gives CDR1 SGHNT, CDR2 YENEEA. Trimming pared 1 base from V and 4 bases from J, leaving 14 bases between. The CDR3 loop is CASSLVGRESGANVLTF. The CDR3 nucleotides are TGTGCCAGCAGCTTAGTCGGTCGGGAATCAGGGGCCAACGTCCTGACTTTC.

This rearrangement joins TRBV7-8 to TRBJ2-2, with TRBD2 identical over 13 bases. Germline V gives CDR1 SGHVS, CDR2 FQNEAQ. The ends lost 5 bases at V and 1 base at J; junction bases unmatched: 10. This CDR3 is built from 19 residues. DNA of the CDR3: TGTGCCAGCAGCCCCAGGACTAGCGGGAGTCCCCTGAACACCGGGGAGCTGTTTTTT. Protein product: CASSPRTSGSPLNTGELFF. Drawing the rest from reference TRBV7-8 and TRBJ2-2, the complete variable domain is GAGVSQSPRYKVAKRGQDVALRCDPISGHVSLFWYQQALGQGPEFLTYFQNEAQLDKSGLPSDRFFAERPEGSVSTLKIQRTQQEDSAVYLCASSPRTSGSPLNTGELFFGEGSRLTVL.

The rearrangement uses TRBV29-1 and TRBJ2-5; TRBD2 agrees at 11 bases. The CDR3 covers 16 residues. Unmatched junction bases numbered 14, after V lost 6 bases and J lost 5 bases. Germline-derived CDR1 and CDR2 are SQVTM and ANQGSEA. CDR3 in amino acids: CSVNTSGSPPQETQYF. The CDR3 DNA reads TGCAGCGTCAACACTAGCGGGAGTCCCCCTCAGGAGACCCAGTACTTC.

The chain joins TRBV4-3 to TRBJ2-5; D uncertain. Germline loops: CDR1 LGHNA, CDR2 YSLEER. Between the trimmed V and J ends, which lost 0 bases and 1 base, there was a span of 9 bases. This CDR3 region has 15 residues. The CDR3 nucleotides read TGCGCCAGCAGCCAAGATTACCGGAGCCAAGAGACCCAGTACTTC. Residues: CASSQDYRSQETQYF.

J is TRBJ2-2 and V is TRBV30, with 9 bases lining up with TRBD1. This CDR3 comprises 16 residues. Germline lookup yields CDR1 GTSNPN and CDR2 SVGIG (reference sequence). V was pared by 0 bases and J by 4 bases, with 6 bases of the junction left unmatched. In DNA form, the CDR3 reads TGTGCCTGGAGTGTACCGGGACAGGGTCGCACCGGGGAGCTGTTTTTT. It is translated as CAWSVPGQGRTGELFF.

The chain couples TRBV18 to TRBJ2-1, with TRBD1 matching 8 bases. Germline CDR1 KGHSH, CDR2 LQKENI. The CDR3 extends over 16 amino acids. V lost 0 bases and J lost 4; bases outside the gene matches: 5. CDR3 protein: CASSPPPDRVYNEQFF. As DNA, the CDR3 is TGTGCCAGCTCACCACCACCGGACAGGGTGTACAATGAGCAGTTCTTC.

The V gene is TRBV27, the J gene TRBJ2-1; TRBD2 matches 10 bases. Germline V lookup: CDR1 MNHEY, CDR2 SMNVEV (reference sequence). V was clipped by 8 bases and J by 5 bases; unmatched bases: 6. The CDR3 covers 14 residues. In DNA form, the CDR3 reads TGTGCCAGCGCTCTAGCGGGAGATCACAATGAGCAGTTCTTC. It encodes CASALAGDHNEQFF.

The chain links TRBV7-8 to TRBJ1-5; TRBD1 agrees at 8 bases. V gave up 1 base and J gave up 0 bases; unmatched junction bases: 5. Per the germline V gene, CDR1 is SGHVS and CDR2 is FQNEAQ. The CDR3 runs to 17 residues. CDR3: CASSLVDRGYSNQPQHF. The CDR3 nucleotides read TGTGCCAGCAGCTTAGTAGACAGGGGCTATAGCAATCAGCCCCAGCATTTT.

This chain connects TRBV27 to TRBJ2-7; TRBD2 matches 7 bases. The ends lost 4 bases at V and 3 bases at J; junction bases unmatched: 9. Germline V lookup: CDR1 MNHEY, CDR2 SMNVEV (reference sequence). The CDR3 spans 15 residues. The CDR3 nucleotides are TGTGCCAGCAGTTCCCCTGGCCAGCGGGGCTACGAGCAGTACTTC. Protein sequence: CASSSPGQRGYEQYF.

V usage is TRBV15 and J usage is TRBJ2-1; 8 nucleotides align to TRBD1. After removal of 4 bases from V and 5 bases from J, the junction contained 7 bases not matched to a gene. The CDR3 is 15 amino acids. Per germline, CDR1 LNHNV and CDR2 YYDKDF (reference sequence). The CDR3 loop is CATSIRDRWDNEQFF. CDR3 DNA: TGTGCCACCAGCATCCGGGACAGGTGGGACAATGAGCAGTTCTTC. The full variable domain, in which reference TRBV15 and TRBJ2-1 provide the parts outside the CDR3, is DAMVIQNPRYQVTQFGKPVTLSCSQTLNHNVMYWYQQKSSQAPKLLFHYYDKDFNNEADTPDNFQSRRPNTSFCFLDIRSPGLGDTAMYLCATSIRDRWDNEQFFGPGTRLTVL.

The J gene is TRBJ2-1, the V gene TRBV11-2; 10 bases are a match to TRBD2. The CDR3 is made up of 15 amino acids. CDR1 is SGHAT and CDR2 is FQNNGV in the germline V gene. Losses at the gene ends were 3 bases for V and 7 bases for J; bases not matched to a gene: 6. CDR3 sequence: CASSFPLSGRNEQFF. The CDR3 nucleotides read TGTGCCAGCAGCTTCCCCCTTAGCGGGAGGAATGAGCAGTTCTTC.

V is TRBV13 and J is TRBJ2-5; TRBD2 matches 9 bases. CDR1 and CDR2 from the germline V gene are PRHDT and FYEKMQ (reference sequence). This CDR3 has 16 amino acids. Germline trimming cut 5 bases from V and 0 bases from J; bases unmatched to any gene: 7. CDR3 in DNA: TGTGCCAGCAGCCACGGGACTAGCTTTAACCAAGAGACCCAGTACTTC. Its protein is CASSHGTSFNQETQYF.